These T cell receptor beta chains were read from a single sample in a study of tumor-infiltrating lymphocytes in localized non-small cell lung cancer. The data were produced by immunoSEQ multiplex PCR, yet TCRdb's version contains in-frame clones alone and is incomplete. Among about 9,900 clones listed, more than 70% were seen once. Sequences were obtained from lung tumor tissue. The receptor source for this set is a human donor with non-small cell lung cancer. CDR3s include the opening cysteine and the closing phenylalanine or tryptophan. A D gene is named only where the DNA matches it firmly. Size is stated for part of the rows, as once, few or many counts, or as a class when the clone is expanded.

abundance: .
v_gene: TRBV6-6
j_gene: TRBJ1-2
len: 14
d_gene: .
CDR3aa: CASSYYPVLEGYTF
CDR3nt: TGTGCCAGCAGTTACTATCCGGTGCTCGAGGGCTACACCTTC

abundance: once
v_gene: TRBV4-1
j_gene: TRBJ2-7
len: 15
d_gene: .
CDR3aa: CASSLEGPASYEQYF
CDR3nt: TGCGCCAGCAGCCTAGAGGGCCCCGCATCCTACGAGCAGTACTTC

abundance: .
v_gene: TRBV6-1
j_gene: TRBJ1-3
len: 15
d_gene: .
CDR3aa: CASSPAGFSGNTIYF
CDR3nt: TGTGCCAGCAGTCCCGCAGGGTTTTCTGGAAACACCATATATTTT

abundance: .
v_gene: TRBV5-1
j_gene: TRBJ1-1
len: 14
d_gene: .
CDR3aa: CASSLVGAGTEAFF
CDR3nt: TGCGCCAGCAGCTTGGTAGGGGCGGGCACTGAAGCTTTCTTT

abundance: few
v_gene: TRBV4-1
j_gene: TRBJ1-6
len: 15
d_gene: .
CDR3aa: CASSQERGENSPLHF
CDR3nt: TGCGCCAGCAGCCAAGAACGGGGAGAAAATTCACCCCTCCACTTT

abundance: once
v_gene: TRBV10-1
j_gene: TRBJ1-6
len: 12
d_gene: .
CDR3aa: CASSTNNSPLHF
CDR3nt: TGCGCCAGCAGCACCAACAATTCACCCCTCCACTTT

abundance: .
v_gene: TRBV5-5
j_gene: TRBJ2-3
len: 11
d_gene: .
CDR3aa: CASTLSDTQYF
CDR3nt: TGTGCCAGCACCCTCTCAGATACGCAGTATTTT

abundance: .
v_gene: TRBV5-4
j_gene: TRBJ2-1
len: 11
d_gene: .
CDR3aa: CASSGGNEQFF
CDR3nt: TGTGCCAGCAGCGGAGGCAATGAGCAGTTCTTC

abundance: .
v_gene: TRBV2
j_gene: TRBJ1-5
len: 13
d_gene: .
CDR3aa: CASSVRGAQPQHF
CDR3nt: TGTGCCAGCAGTGTTCGGGGGGCTCAGCCCCAGCATTTT

abundance: .
v_gene: TRBV20-1
j_gene: TRBJ2-7
len: 11
d_gene: .
CDR3aa: CSASQGNEQYF
CDR3nt: TGCAGTGCGTCCCAGGGTAACGAGCAGTACTTC

abundance: .
v_gene: TRBV30
j_gene: TRBJ1-1
len: 12
d_gene: .
CDR3aa: CAWSPYWTEAFF
CDR3nt: TGTGCCTGGAGTCCCTATTGGACTGAAGCTTTCTTT

abundance: .
v_gene: TRBV18
j_gene: TRBJ2-1
len: 17
d_gene: TRBD2
CDR3aa: CASSPLTSGERYNEQFF
CDR3nt: TGTGCCAGCTCACCTCTCACTAGCGGGGAGAGGTACAATGAGCAGTTCTTC

abundance: once
v_gene: TRBV5-4
j_gene: TRBJ2-1
len: 15
d_gene: .
CDR3aa: CASSLGGAIRNEQFF
CDR3nt: TGTGCCAGCAGCTTGGGGGGGGCCATACGAAATGAGCAGTTCTTC

abundance: .
v_gene: TRBV29-1
j_gene: TRBJ1-1
len: 15
d_gene: .
CDR3aa: CSVVGRGDRDTEAFF
CDR3nt: TGCAGCGTTGTAGGTCGCGGGGACCGGGACACTGAAGCTTTCTTT

abundance: few
v_gene: TRBV12-5
j_gene: TRBJ1-1
len: 14
d_gene: .
CDR3aa: CARVSTDSSSEAFF
CDR3nt: TGTGCTAGGGTTTCCACAGACAGCTCCTCTGAAGCTTTCTTT

abundance: .
v_gene: TRBV2
j_gene: TRBJ2-1
len: 15
d_gene: .
CDR3aa: CASSRTGYPYNEQFF
CDR3nt: TGTGCCAGCAGTCGAACAGGATATCCCTACAATGAGCAGTTCTTC

abundance: few
v_gene: TRBV9
j_gene: TRBJ1-4
len: 17
d_gene: TRBD1
CDR3aa: CASSKGQGALTNEKLFF
CDR3nt: TGTGCCAGCAGCAAGGGACAGGGGGCTTTGACTAATGAAAAACTGTTTTTT

abundance: .
v_gene: TRBV5-1
j_gene: TRBJ2-5
len: 12
d_gene: .
CDR3aa: CASSLDGGTQYF
CDR3nt: TGCGCCAGCAGCTTGGACGGCGGGACCCAGTACTTC

abundance: few
v_gene: TRBV7-6
j_gene: TRBJ1-2
len: 15
d_gene: .
CDR3aa: CASSQGPAANYGYTF
CDR3nt: TGTGCCAGCAGTCAGGGTCCCGCGGCTAACTATGGCTACACCTTC

abundance: .
v_gene: TRBV18
j_gene: TRBJ2-7
len: 16
d_gene: TRBD2
CDR3aa: CASSPGLAGSSYEQYF
CDR3nt: TGTGCCAGCTCACCGGGACTAGCGGGGTCCTCCTACGAGCAGTACTTC

abundance: few
v_gene: TRBV18
j_gene: TRBJ2-7
len: 13
d_gene: .
CDR3aa: CASSLQGPNEQYF
CDR3nt: TGTGCCAGCTCACTCCAGGGGCCCAACGAGCAGTACTTC

abundance: .
v_gene: TRBV18
j_gene: TRBJ2-7
len: 13
d_gene: .
CDR3aa: CASSHDSSYEQYF
CDR3nt: TGTGCCAGCTCCCACGACAGCTCCTACGAGCAGTACTTC

abundance: .
v_gene: TRBV30
j_gene: TRBJ1-3
len: 14
d_gene: .
CDR3aa: CAWNEDASGNTIYF
CDR3nt: TGTGCCTGGAACGAGGACGCTTCTGGAAACACCATATATTTT

abundance: .
v_gene: TRBV5-6
j_gene: TRBJ2-7
len: 11
d_gene: .
CDR3aa: CASSLGYEQYF
CDR3nt: TGTGCCAGCAGCTTGGGTTACGAGCAGTACTTC

abundance: .
v_gene: TRBV2
j_gene: TRBJ2-5
len: 17
d_gene: .
CDR3aa: CASSEGRGGDLQETQYF
CDR3nt: TGTGCCAGCAGCGAAGGGAGGGGGGGAGACCTCCAAGAGACCCAGTACTTC

abundance: .
v_gene: TRBV7-6
j_gene: TRBJ2-2
len: 11
d_gene: .
CDR3aa: CASGDTGELFF
CDR3nt: TGTGCCAGCGGTGACACCGGGGAGCTGTTTTTT

abundance: .
v_gene: TRBV2
j_gene: TRBJ1-2
len: 13
d_gene: .
CDR3aa: CASSDGYRGGYTF
CDR3nt: TGTGCCAGCTCCGACGGGTACCGGGGTGGCTACACCTTC

abundance: .
v_gene: TRBV5-1
j_gene: TRBJ2-2
len: 15
d_gene: .
CDR3aa: CASSLLDGGDGELFF
CDR3nt: TGCGCCAGCAGCTTGTTGGACGGAGGGGACGGGGAGCTGTTTTTT

abundance: .
v_gene: TRBV5-6
j_gene: TRBJ1-5
len: 14
d_gene: .
CDR3aa: CASSLEGYNQPQHF
CDR3nt: TGTGCCAGCAGCTTAGAAGGGTACAATCAGCCCCAGCATTTT

abundance: .
v_gene: TRBV5-8
j_gene: TRBJ2-2
len: 14
d_gene: .
CDR3aa: CASSPLKHTGELFF
CDR3nt: TGTGCCAGCAGCCCCTTAAAGCACACCGGGGAGCTGTTTTTT

abundance: .
v_gene: TRBV7-8
j_gene: TRBJ2-7
len: 15
d_gene: .
CDR3aa: CASSLAEDRPYEQYF
CDR3nt: TGTGCCAGCAGCTTAGCGGAGGATAGGCCCTACGAGCAGTACTTC

abundance: .
v_gene: TRBV18
j_gene: TRBJ2-5
len: 14
d_gene: TRBD2
CDR3aa: CASSPLAGEETQYF
CDR3nt: TGTGCCAGCTCACCACTAGCGGGGGAAGAGACCCAGTACTTC

abundance: .
v_gene: TRBV7-2
j_gene: TRBJ2-5
len: 15
d_gene: .
CDR3aa: CASSLVLSQEETQYF
CDR3nt: TGTGCCAGCAGCTTAGTTCTGTCTCAAGAGGAGACCCAGTACTTC

abundance: .
v_gene: TRBV6-5
j_gene: TRBJ2-7
len: 15
d_gene: TRBD2
CDR3aa: CASSITGTSFDEQYF
CDR3nt: TGTGCCAGCAGTATAACCGGGACTAGCTTCGACGAGCAGTACTTC

abundance: medium-sized
v_gene: TRBV6-1
j_gene: TRBJ2-3
len: 14
d_gene: TRBD1
CDR3aa: CASEGASSTDTQYF
CDR3nt: TGTGCCAGCGAGGGGGCCTCTAGCACAGATACGCAGTATTTT

abundance: .
v_gene: TRBV5-8
j_gene: TRBJ1-1
len: 15
d_gene: TRBD1
CDR3aa: CASSFRTGVNTEAFF
CDR3nt: TGTGCCAGCAGCTTCCGGACAGGCGTGAACACTGAAGCTTTCTTT

abundance: few
v_gene: TRBV5-4
j_gene: TRBJ1-4
len: 15
d_gene: .
CDR3aa: CASSANRGLNEKLFF
CDR3nt: TGTGCCAGCAGCGCCAACCGGGGCCTTAATGAAAAACTGTTTTTT

abundance: .
v_gene: TRBV5-1
j_gene: TRBJ1-1
len: 15
d_gene: .
CDR3aa: CASSLAYRGSTEAFF
CDR3nt: TGCGCCAGCAGCTTGGCTTATCGAGGATCCACTGAAGCTTTCTTT

abundance: .
v_gene: TRBV5-1
j_gene: TRBJ1-1
len: 14
d_gene: .
CDR3aa: CASSLMVGNTEAFF
CDR3nt: TGCGCCAGCAGCTTGATGGTCGGGAACACTGAAGCTTTCTTT

abundance: .
v_gene: TRBV2
j_gene: TRBJ2-7
len: 11
d_gene: .
CDR3aa: CASSGGNEQYF
CDR3nt: TGTGCCAGCAGTGGGGGTAACGAGCAGTACTTC

abundance: .
v_gene: TRBV4-1
j_gene: TRBJ2-5
len: 15
d_gene: .
CDR3aa: CASSHDPLAQETQYF
CDR3nt: TGCGCCAGCAGCCACGACCCCCTCGCCCAAGAGACCCAGTACTTC

abundance: .
v_gene: TRBV5-1
j_gene: TRBJ2-5
len: 15
d_gene: TRBD2
CDR3aa: CASNRLGGDGETQYF
CDR3nt: TGCGCCAGCAACCGACTCGGGGGGGATGGAGAGACCCAGTACTTC

abundance: medium-sized
v_gene: TRBV7-8
j_gene: TRBJ2-3
len: 11
d_gene: .
CDR3aa: CASSFTDTQYF
CDR3nt: TGTGCCAGCAGCTTCACAGATACGCAGTATTTT

abundance: .
v_gene: TRBV21-1
j_gene: TRBJ1-4
len: 14
d_gene: .
CDR3aa: CASSKGVPNEKLFF
CDR3nt: TGTGCCAGCAGCAAAGGGGTACCTAATGAAAAACTGTTTTTT

abundance: .
v_gene: TRBV5-1
j_gene: TRBJ2-1
len: 12
d_gene: .
CDR3aa: CASSSDRFEQFF
CDR3nt: TGCGCCAGCAGCTCTGACAGATTTGAGCAGTTCTTC

abundance: .
v_gene: TRBV5-8
j_gene: TRBJ1-4
len: 14
d_gene: .
CDR3aa: CASRPGLSNEKLFF
CDR3nt: TGTGCCAGCAGACCGGGACTGAGTAATGAAAAACTGTTTTTT

abundance: .
v_gene: TRBV7-2
j_gene: TRBJ2-3
len: 14
d_gene: .
CDR3aa: CASSGYLGTDTQYF
CDR3nt: TGTGCCAGCAGCGGCTACTTGGGGACCGATACGCAGTATTTT

abundance: .
v_gene: TRBV11-2
j_gene: TRBJ1-2
len: 14
d_gene: .
CDR3aa: CASSLDMDSYGYTF
CDR3nt: TGTGCCAGCAGCTTAGATATGGATTCTTATGGCTACACCTTC

abundance: .
v_gene: TRBV19
j_gene: TRBJ1-6
len: 18
d_gene: .
CDR3aa: CASSIDGRTNSYNSPLHF
CDR3nt: TGTGCCAGTAGTATAGATGGAAGGACTAACTCCTATAATTCACCCCTCCACTTT

abundance: .
v_gene: TRBV6-5
j_gene: TRBJ2-7
len: 15
d_gene: .
CDR3aa: CASKRRASLPYEQYF
CDR3nt: TGTGCCAGCAAGAGGAGGGCCTCACTTCCCTACGAGCAGTACTTC

abundance: .
v_gene: TRBV2
j_gene: TRBJ1-1
len: 13
d_gene: TRBD1
CDR3aa: CASSGQGYTEAFF
CDR3nt: TGTGCCAGCAGTGGACAGGGGTACACTGAAGCTTTCTTT

abundance: once
v_gene: TRBV6-5
j_gene: TRBJ2-7
len: 15
d_gene: .
CDR3aa: CASSYSSSPPLEQYF
CDR3nt: TGTGCCAGCAGTTACTCGTCGAGCCCCCCTCTCGAGCAGTACTTC

abundance: .
v_gene: TRBV9
j_gene: TRBJ2-3
len: 15
d_gene: TRBD2
CDR3aa: CASSPRGGGGDTQYF
CDR3nt: TGTGCCAGCAGCCCCCGGGGCGGGGGTGGAGATACGCAGTATTTT

abundance: .
v_gene: TRBV5-1
j_gene: TRBJ2-5
len: 15
d_gene: TRBD1
CDR3aa: CASSLVRTGKETQYF
CDR3nt: TGCGCCAGCAGCTTGGTTCGGACAGGGAAGGAGACCCAGTACTTC

abundance: .
v_gene: TRBV30
j_gene: TRBJ2-5
len: 12
d_gene: .
CDR3aa: CAWSVRLGAQYF
CDR3nt: TGTGCCTGGAGTGTACGGTTGGGTGCCCAGTACTTC